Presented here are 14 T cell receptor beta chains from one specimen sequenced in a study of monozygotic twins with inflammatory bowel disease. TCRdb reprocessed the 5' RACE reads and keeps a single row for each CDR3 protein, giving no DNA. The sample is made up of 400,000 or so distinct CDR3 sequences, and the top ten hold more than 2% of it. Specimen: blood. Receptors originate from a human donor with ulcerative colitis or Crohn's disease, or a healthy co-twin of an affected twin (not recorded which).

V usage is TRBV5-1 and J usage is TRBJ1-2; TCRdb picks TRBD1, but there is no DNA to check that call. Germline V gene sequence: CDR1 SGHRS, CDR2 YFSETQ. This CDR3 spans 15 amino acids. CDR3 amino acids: CASNEVLSGTDGYTF.

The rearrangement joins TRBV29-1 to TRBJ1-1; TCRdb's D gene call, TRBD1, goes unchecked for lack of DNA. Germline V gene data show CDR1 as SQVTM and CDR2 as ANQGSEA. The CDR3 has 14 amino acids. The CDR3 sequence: CSVAGQRENTEAFF.

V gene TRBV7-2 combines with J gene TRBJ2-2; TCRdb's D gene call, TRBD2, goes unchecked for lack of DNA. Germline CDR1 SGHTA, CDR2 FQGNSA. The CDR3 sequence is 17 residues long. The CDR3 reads CASSETWTSGRSGELFF.

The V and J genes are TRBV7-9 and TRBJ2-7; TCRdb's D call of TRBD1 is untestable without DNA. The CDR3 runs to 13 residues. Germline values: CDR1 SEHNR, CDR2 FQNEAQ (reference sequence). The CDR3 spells CASSPPNPYEQYF. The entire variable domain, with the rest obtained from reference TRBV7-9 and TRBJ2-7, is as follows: DTGVSQNPRHKITKRGQNVTFRCDPISEHNRLYWYRQTLGQGPEFLTYFQNEAQLEKSRLLSDRFSAERPKGSFSTLEIQRTEQGDSAMYLCASSPPNPYEQYFGPGTRLTVT.

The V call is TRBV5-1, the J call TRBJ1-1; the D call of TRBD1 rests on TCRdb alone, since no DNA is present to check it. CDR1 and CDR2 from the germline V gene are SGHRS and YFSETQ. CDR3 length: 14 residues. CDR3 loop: CASTQGFLNTEAFF.

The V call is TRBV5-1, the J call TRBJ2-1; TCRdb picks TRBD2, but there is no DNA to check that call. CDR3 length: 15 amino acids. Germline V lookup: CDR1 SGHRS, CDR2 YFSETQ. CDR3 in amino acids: CASSPGTSGYNEQFF.

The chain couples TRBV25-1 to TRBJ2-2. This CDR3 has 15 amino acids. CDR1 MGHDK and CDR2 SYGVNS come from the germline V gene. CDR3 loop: CASSEGSLITGELFF.

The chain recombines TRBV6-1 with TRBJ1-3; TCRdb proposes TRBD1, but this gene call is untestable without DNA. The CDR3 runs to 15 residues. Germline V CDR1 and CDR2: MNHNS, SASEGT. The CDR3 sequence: CASSPSTGGGNTIYF.

CDR3 residues: CASSFRGGSNEQFF. V usage is TRBV27 and J usage is TRBJ2-1; TCRdb's D call, TRBD2, is unchecked because there is no DNA. Germline V CDR1 and CDR2: MNHEY, SMNVEV (reference sequence). The length of the CDR3 is 14 residues.

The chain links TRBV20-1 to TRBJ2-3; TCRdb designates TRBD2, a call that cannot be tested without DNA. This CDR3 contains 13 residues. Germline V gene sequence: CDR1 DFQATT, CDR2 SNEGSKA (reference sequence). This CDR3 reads CSALKGLPTTQYF.

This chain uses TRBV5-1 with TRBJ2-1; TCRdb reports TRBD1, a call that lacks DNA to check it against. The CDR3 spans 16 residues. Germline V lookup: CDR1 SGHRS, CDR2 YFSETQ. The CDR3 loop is CASSWGDRETYNEQFF.

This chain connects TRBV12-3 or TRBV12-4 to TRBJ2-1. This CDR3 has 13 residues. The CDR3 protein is CASSLFFDNEQFF.

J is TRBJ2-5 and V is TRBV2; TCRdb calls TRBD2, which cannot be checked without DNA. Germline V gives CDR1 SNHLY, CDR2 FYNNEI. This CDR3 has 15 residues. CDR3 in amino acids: CASNLAGGPKETQYF.

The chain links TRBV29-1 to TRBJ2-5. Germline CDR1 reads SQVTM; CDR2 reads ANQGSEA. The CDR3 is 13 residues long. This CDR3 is CSVGQVLVETQYF.